This TCR beta chain emerged from a study of post-analysis software for immune sequencing data. Across the study: The disease courses covered relapsing-remitting, secondary progressive and progressive-relapsing multiple sclerosis. The study, taken as a whole, reports: Patients showed TRBV5-6, TRBV5-1 and TRBV20-1 among about five TRBV segments more frequent than in controls. Controls' normalized Chao1 diversity significantly exceeded that of multiple sclerosis patients. Pronounced co-clustering by F measure was evident among identically batched samples.

Each TCR beta cDNA library carried unique molecular identifiers. Approximately 550,000 cDNA molecules came from around 1 to 9.1 million T cells. TCRdb re-derived calls from the PCR reads in MiXCR, one entry per CDR3 protein. The sample consists of fewer than 850,000 distinct CDR3 sequences, less than 35% of them appearing once. About this clonotype: Its specificity is unknown.

CDR3 length equals 17 residues. The V gene's germline CDR1 is MNHEY and CDR2 SMNVEV (reference sequence). V was clipped by 4 bases and J by 0 bases, with 17 bases between them. This chain uses TRBV27 with TRBJ2-3; D is possibly TRBD1 or TRBD2 (6 bases each). The sequence derives from a girl under 18 with multiple sclerosis. The specimen was blood. CDR3 sequence: CASSSPWRGTSTDTQYF. The CDR3 nucleotides read TGTGCCAGCAGTTCCCCTTGGAGGGGGACCAGCACAGATACGCAGTATTTT.